This T cell receptor (beta chain) was retrieved from a study of shared clonotypes between healthy human individuals. Study-wide findings and caveats: A few donors showed sharing of 4.5% to 5% of naive CD4 clonotypes.

With 1 base removed from V and 6 bases from J, the gap between germline ends came to 9 bases. In germline, CDR1 is SEHNR, CDR2 FQNEAQ (reference sequence). The CDR3 is made up of 14 amino acids. Several immunoSEQ plates received, in even portions, the genomic DNA of each subset. Sequencing used immunoSEQ multiplex PCR; TCRdb keeps in-frame clones, though not all of them. The sample contains roughly 2.2 million clones, around 93% of which appear only once. For this clone: The antigen is not known.

The V call is TRBV7-9, the J call TRBJ2-2; D remains unclear. The source material was naive CD4+ T cells from PBMCs. Specified subset: CD45RA+ positively selected. The TCR originated in a man aged 18 to 35 in good health. Some clones in this sample may be carry-over from other donors' samples. Here the CDR3 reads CASSLDLGSGELFF. The CDR3 DNA reads as TGTGCCAGCAGCTTAGATCTGGGCTCCGGGGAGCTGTTTTTT.